These T cell receptor beta chains were read from a single sample in a study of cytotoxic CD8 clonotypes in ibrutinib-treated CLL. The method was immunoSEQ multiplex PCR; TCRdb's version includes in-frame clones alone and lacks a portion of them. The sample lists around 50,000 clones; around 60% were seen once. Sequenced here: PBMCs, sampled after 24 months of ibrutinib treatment. The receptors stem from a human donor with chronic lymphocytic leukemia. CDR3s include the opening cysteine and the closing phenylalanine or tryptophan. D genes are given only for firm matches. The size entry is marked missing in some rows and otherwise reads once, few, many or a size class.

J,D,V,size,CDR3,DNA
TRBJ2-7,NA,TRBV5-1,NA,CASSLGPTYEQYF,TGCGCCAGCAGCTTGGGGCCAACCTACGAGCAGTACTTC
TRBJ1-2,NA,TRBV6-5,NA,CASSYRPVSSGGYTF,TGTGCCAGCAGTTACCGGCCTGTGAGTTCTGGCGGCTACACCTTC
TRBJ1-5,NA,TRBV27,NA,CASSSWGNQPQHF,TGTGCCAGCAGCTCGTGGGGGAATCAGCCCCAGCATTTT
TRBJ2-7,TRBD1,TRBV19,medium-sized,CASSITGGLGGEQYF,TGTGCCAGTAGTATAACAGGGGGCCTTGGAGGCGAGCAGTACTTC
TRBJ1-2,NA,TRBV27,many,CASSSDTTGYPFYGYTF,TGTGCCAGCAGTTCCGATACGACAGGATACCCGTTCTATGGCTACACCTTC
TRBJ2-2,NA,TRBV5-6,few,CASSVQGPNTGELFF,TGTGCCAGCAGCGTACAGGGACCGAACACCGGGGAGCTGTTTTTT
TRBJ1-1,NA,TRBV11-3,few,CASSLQGQNTEAFF,TGTGCCAGCAGCTTGCAGGGTCAGAACACTGAAGCTTTCTTT
TRBJ1-2,NA,TRBV11-2,NA,CASSDRGSPYYGYTF,TGTGCCAGCAGCGATCGGGGCAGTCCTTACTATGGCTACACCTTC
TRBJ2-2,TRBD2,TRBV5-1,NA,CASSSRTSGATGELFF,TGCGCCAGCAGCTCCCGGACTAGCGGGGCAACCGGGGAGCTGTTTTTT
TRBJ1-1,NA,TRBV6-6,NA,CASRAQGNTEAFF,TGTGCCAGCCGCGCTCAGGGGAACACTGAAGCTTTCTTT
TRBJ2-5,NA,TRBV19,NA,CATSRGWAETQYF,TGTGCCACCTCTAGGGGGTGGGCAGAGACCCAGTACTTC
TRBJ1-5,NA,TRBV27,few,CASRRYGYSNQPQHF,TGTGCCAGCCGCCGGTACGGTTATAGCAATCAGCCCCAGCATTTT
TRBJ2-4,NA,TRBV12-2,NA,CASRLRTSLAKNIQYF,TGTGCAAGTCGCTTACGTACCTCGCTAGCCAAAAACATTCAGTACTTC
TRBJ2-4,NA,TRBV5-1,NA,CASSYSGAASIQYF,TGCGCCAGCAGCTATAGTGGGGCGGCCAGCATTCAGTACTTC
TRBJ2-1,NA,TRBV28,NA,CASSSRVSNEQFF,TGTGCCAGCAGTTCCCGGGTCTCAAATGAGCAGTTCTTC
TRBJ1-1,NA,TRBV2,few,CASSGDLTVNTEAFF,TGTGCCAGCAGTGGAGACCTCACGGTGAACACTGAAGCTTTCTTT
TRBJ2-3,TRBD2,TRBV4-1,NA,CASSQLGRALADTQYF,TGCGCCAGCAGCCAATTAGGGAGGGCCCTCGCAGATACGCAGTATTTT
TRBJ1-4,NA,TRBV15,NA,CATSTLAQPLGKLFF,TGTGCCACCAGCACCTTGGCCCAACCCCTTGGGAAACTGTTTTTT
TRBJ1-2,NA,TRBV6-6,NA,CASGLELSGYTF,TGTGCCAGCGGATTAGAGCTCAGTGGCTACACCTTC
TRBJ2-3,NA,TRBV19,NA,CASRKTGGDTQYF,TGTGCCAGTAGGAAGACAGGAGGAGATACGCAGTATTTT
TRBJ2-3,NA,TRBV19,few,CASSIVPGQADTQYF,TGTGCCAGTAGTATAGTGCCAGGGCAGGCAGATACGCAGTATTTT
TRBJ2-1,NA,TRBV10-3,NA,CAISVTGNEQFF,TGTGCCATCAGTGTTACCGGGAATGAGCAGTTCTTC
TRBJ2-7,TRBD1,TRBV20-1,NA,CSAWTGVEQYF,TGCAGTGCTTGGACAGGGGTCGAGCAGTACTTC
TRBJ2-1,TRBD2,TRBV6-5,NA,CASSYAFTSGGFQFF,TGTGCCAGCAGTTACGCCTTCACTAGCGGGGGTTTCCAGTTCTTC
TRBJ1-2,TRBD1,TRBV9,NA,CASSVGQNYGYTF,TGTGCCAGCAGCGTGGGACAGAACTATGGCTACACCTTC
TRBJ1-3,NA,TRBV4-1,NA,CASSQGTISGNTIYF,TGCGCCAGCAGCCAAGGCACCATCTCTGGAAACACCATATATTTT
TRBJ1-1,TRBD1,TRBV19,NA,CASSTLGQKNTEAFF,TGTGCCAGTAGCACCCTGGGACAGAAGAACACTGAAGCTTTCTTT
TRBJ2-7,NA,TRBV7-9,NA,CASSWDLYEQYF,TGTGCCAGCAGTTGGGACCTCTACGAGCAGTACTTC
TRBJ2-5,NA,TRBV30,NA,CAWSPRETQYF,TGTGCCTGGTCCCCGCGCGAGACCCAGTACTTC
TRBJ1-2,NA,TRBV28,NA,CASSGQGVEFYGYTF,TGTGCCAGCAGCGGGCAGGGCGTGGAGTTTTATGGCTACACCTTC
TRBJ2-3,NA,TRBV5-1,NA,CASSLGSESADTQYF,TGCGCCAGCAGCTTGGGGTCGGAGAGTGCAGATACGCAGTATTTT
TRBJ2-3,TRBD2,TRBV27,NA,CASSPFYGGGNTDTQYF,TGTGCCAGCAGTCCCTTTTATGGCGGGGGGAACACAGATACGCAGTATTTT
TRBJ2-3,TRBD2,TRBV5-4,few,CASTLAGGFTDTQYF,TGTGCCAGCACCTTAGCGGGGGGGTTCACAGATACGCAGTATTTT
TRBJ1-2,NA,TRBV2,NA,CASNAVELVGGYTF,TGTGCCAGCAATGCGGTCGAGTTGGTGGGTGGCTACACCTTC
TRBJ1-1,NA,TRBV2,few,CASNMWDTEAFF,TGTGCCAGCAATATGTGGGACACTGAAGCTTTCTTT
TRBJ2-1,NA,TRBV6-4,NA,CASSIYNEQFF,TGTGCCAGCAGTATATACAATGAGCAGTTCTTC
TRBJ2-5,NA,TRBV6-1,many,CASKWDTPRRETQYF,TGTGCCAGCAAATGGGACACACCCCGGCGGGAGACCCAGTACTTC
TRBJ2-1,NA,TRBV10-3,NA,CAISEGNEQFF,TGTGCCATCAGTGAGGGTAATGAGCAGTTCTTC
TRBJ2-3,NA,TRBV15,few,CATSREWTADTQYF,TGTGCCACCAGCAGAGAGTGGACAGCAGATACGCAGTATTTT
TRBJ1-5,NA,TRBV19,NA,CASSRSYSNQPQHF,TGTGCCAGTAGCAGATCTTATAGCAATCAGCCCCAGCATTTT
TRBJ1-1,NA,TRBV6-5,many,CASSSDQNTEAFF,TGTGCCAGCAGTTCAGACCAGAACACTGAAGCTTTCTTT
TRBJ2-1,NA,TRBV27,NA,CASMGSYNEQFF,TGTGCCAGCATGGGCAGCTACAATGAGCAGTTCTTC
TRBJ2-5,NA,TRBV18,NA,CASSVQETQYF,TGTGCCAGCTCAGTACAAGAGACCCAGTACTTC
TRBJ2-3,TRBD1,TRBV4-1,medium-sized,CASSQVGQGADTQYF,TGCGCCAGCAGCCAAGTGGGACAGGGGGCAGATACGCAGTATTTT
TRBJ2-1,TRBD2,TRBV4-2,few,CASSRVTGTSGSFYNEQFF,TGTGCCAGCAGCCGAGTCACCGGGACTAGCGGGAGTTTTTACAATGAGCAGTTCTTC
TRBJ1-1,NA,TRBV30,many,CAWKGVRGEAFF,TGTGCCTGGAAAGGGGTCAGGGGTGAAGCTTTCTTT
TRBJ1-5,TRBD1,TRBV6-4,few,CASSWGQGGPQHF,TGTGCCAGCAGCTGGGGACAGGGAGGACCCCAGCATTTT
TRBJ1-2,NA,TRBV7-9,NA,CASSPQGDYGYTF,TGTGCCAGCAGCCCACAGGGTGACTATGGCTACACCTTC
TRBJ1-2,TRBD1,TRBV7-8,NA,CASSRTGDPHYGYTF,TGTGCCAGCAGCCGAACAGGGGACCCTCACTATGGCTACACCTTC